Listed below are T cell receptor beta chains from one sample, sequenced in a study of blood T cell repertoires in COVID-19. The protocol was immunoSEQ multiplex PCR, while the TCRdb copy is restricted to in-frame clones and leaves out a portion. Counted here are tens of thousands of clones, approximately 88% occurring once; the ten biggest clones make up more than 15%. The sample consisted of peripheral blood. The receptors shown here come from a woman aged 80 or older with acute or convalescent COVID-19. The CDR3 runs from the conserved cysteine through the conserved F or W. The D gene is left open where the match is weak. Part of the rows lack a size; the others show once, few, many or a class for expanded clones.

DNA: TGTGCCAGCAGCAGACTAGCGGGAGCCTACGAGCAGTACTTC; CDR3: CASSRLAGAYEQYF; V: TRBV14; size: .; J: TRBJ2-7; D: TRBD2
DNA: TGTGCCAGCAGAACCGGGACTAGCGGGGGGGCAGGAAAGACCCAGTACTTC; CDR3: CASRTGTSGGAGKTQYF; V: TRBV2; size: .; J: TRBJ2-5; D: TRBD2
DNA: TGCGCCAGCAGCTTGGCACCGGGACAGGGGTACAATGAGCAGTTCTTC; CDR3: CASSLAPGQGYNEQFF; V: TRBV5-1; size: .; J: TRBJ2-1; D: TRBD1
DNA: TGTGCCAGCAGTGCGCTCCTTGGGCCCCAGCATTTT; CDR3: CASSALLGPQHF; V: TRBV28; size: once; J: TRBJ1-5; D: .
DNA: TGTGCCAGCAGCTTAATGGTGAGCAATGAGCAGTTCTTC; CDR3: CASSLMVSNEQFF; V: TRBV7-2; size: .; J: TRBJ2-1; D: .
DNA: TGTGCCAGCCGGGGACAGACCTATCAGCCCCAGCATTTT; CDR3: CASRGQTYQPQHF; V: TRBV27; size: .; J: TRBJ1-5; D: TRBD1
DNA: TGTGCCAGCAGCGCGCCGGCCGGGACAGGGATCACAGATACGCAGTATTTT; CDR3: CASSAPAGTGITDTQYF; V: TRBV9; size: .; J: TRBJ2-3; D: TRBD1
DNA: TGTGCCAGCAGAACACAGGAGTTGCCCCTCCACTTT; CDR3: CASRTQELPLHF; V: TRBV7-9; size: once; J: TRBJ1-6; D: .
DNA: TGCGCCAGCAGCATTTCCCCGAGCCACCGCAATCAGCCCCAGCATTTT; CDR3: CASSISPSHRNQPQHF; V: TRBV5-1; size: .; J: TRBJ1-5; D: .
DNA: TGTGCCGGCAGGACAAGTGGAAACACCATATATTTT; CDR3: CAGRTSGNTIYF; V: TRBV6-5; size: few; J: TRBJ1-3; D: .
DNA: TGTGCCAGCAGTCCAGGACAGGGTGTAGGGAATGAGCAGTTCTTC; CDR3: CASSPGQGVGNEQFF; V: TRBV7-7; size: .; J: TRBJ2-1; D: TRBD1
DNA: TGCGCCAGCAGCCTGGGTTCGGGGGTTTGGGAAAAACTGTTTTTT; CDR3: CASSLGSGVWEKLFF; V: TRBV5-1; size: .; J: TRBJ1-4; D: .
DNA: TGTGCCACCAGTGACGGTGAACCGGGTGAGGAGGATGGCTACACCTTC; CDR3: CATSDGEPGEEDGYTF; V: TRBV24-1; size: .; J: TRBJ1-2; D: .
DNA: TGTGCCAGCTCACCCAACAGGGGATGGAACACTGAAGCTTTCTTT; CDR3: CASSPNRGWNTEAFF; V: TRBV18; size: .; J: TRBJ1-1; D: TRBD1
DNA: TGTGCCAGCAGTTCCGGGACACACCCGAGGGGCTACACCTTC; CDR3: CASSSGTHPRGYTF; V: TRBV6-2/TRBV6-3; size: .; J: TRBJ1-2; D: .
DNA: TGTGCCAGCAGCCGCAGACAGGGCTACACCTTC; CDR3: CASSRRQGYTF; V: TRBV28; size: few; J: TRBJ1-2; D: .
DNA: TGTGCCGCGGGGGGGAATCAGCCCCAGCATTTT; CDR3: CAAGGNQPQHF; V: TRBV6-5; size: .; J: TRBJ1-5; D: .
DNA: TGTGCCAGCAGCTTATCGGGGACTATTGTTTACAATGAGCAGTTCTTC; CDR3: CASSLSGTIVYNEQFF; V: TRBV11-2; size: .; J: TRBJ2-1; D: TRBD2
DNA: TGTGCCAGCAACAGTATGGCCTACAATGAGCAGTTCTTC; CDR3: CASNSMAYNEQFF; V: TRBV19; size: .; J: TRBJ2-1; D: .
DNA: TGCGCCAGCAGTGAGTCCAGGGGGATTTACAATGAGCAGTTCTTC; CDR3: CASSESRGIYNEQFF; V: TRBV10-1; size: .; J: TRBJ2-1; D: TRBD1
DNA: TGCGCCAGCACGAGAGGGGGGGCGTCTGATACGCAGTATTTT; CDR3: CASTRGGASDTQYF; V: TRBV5-1; size: .; J: TRBJ2-3; D: .
DNA: TGTGCCATCAGTGAGCCGTTCGGGAGGGCTTACGAGCAGTACTTC; CDR3: CAISEPFGRAYEQYF; V: TRBV10-3; size: .; J: TRBJ2-7; D: TRBD2
DNA: TGTGCCACCAGTGACCGAGCGGGAGAGAGCACAGATACGCAGTATTTT; CDR3: CATSDRAGESTDTQYF; V: TRBV24-1; size: once; J: TRBJ2-3; D: TRBD2
DNA: TGTGCCAGCAGCTCATCTAGCGGGGTCACTTACAATGAGCAGTTCTTC; CDR3: CASSSSSGVTYNEQFF; V: TRBV5-5; size: .; J: TRBJ2-1; D: TRBD2
DNA: TGTGCCAGCAGCCAAGATGCCAGCTCTGGAAACACCATATATTTT; CDR3: CASSQDASSGNTIYF; V: TRBV4-2; size: .; J: TRBJ1-3; D: .
DNA: TGTGCCAGCAAACGGACAGGGGGCAAGGGTTCCTATAATTCACCCCTCCACTTT; CDR3: CASKRTGGKGSYNSPLHF; V: TRBV27; size: .; J: TRBJ1-6; D: TRBD1
DNA: TGTGCCAGCAGTTTAGGGGTAGGGGTGTTGTCCGGGGAGCTGTTTTTT; CDR3: CASSLGVGVLSGELFF; V: TRBV28; size: .; J: TRBJ2-2; D: .
DNA: TGTGCCAGCAGTTACTCTTCGGGGGGCGTAACTGAAGCTTTCTTT; CDR3: CASSYSSGGVTEAFF; V: TRBV6-6; size: .; J: TRBJ1-1; D: .
DNA: TGCAGTGCTGGGGCTCGGGGCTACACCTTC; CDR3: CSAGARGYTF; V: TRBV20-1; size: once; J: TRBJ1-2; D: .
DNA: TGCGCCAGCAGCCCCGTGGGAGATGAGCAGTTCTTC; CDR3: CASSPVGDEQFF; V: TRBV5-1; size: .; J: TRBJ2-1; D: .
DNA: TGTGCCAGCAGCTTTTGGGAGGATGAGCAGTTCTTC; CDR3: CASSFWEDEQFF; V: TRBV11-1; size: .; J: TRBJ2-1; D: .
DNA: TGTGCCAGCAGCCGTTGGACAGATGAAGCTTTCTTT; CDR3: CASSRWTDEAFF; V: TRBV3-1/TRBV3-2; size: .; J: TRBJ1-1; D: .
DNA: TGTGCCAGCAGTTTAATTGGCAGGGCGTTCGCGAACACCGGGGAGCTGTTTTTT; CDR3: CASSLIGRAFANTGELFF; V: TRBV27; size: .; J: TRBJ2-2; D: .
DNA: TGTGCCAGCAGCCTCACAGGGAACGAGCAGTACTTC; CDR3: CASSLTGNEQYF; V: TRBV7-8; size: .; J: TRBJ2-7; D: .
DNA: TGTGCCAGCAGTTACTCGAGGGCAGATTATGGCTACACCTTC; CDR3: CASSYSRADYGYTF; V: TRBV6-5; size: .; J: TRBJ1-2; D: .
DNA: TGTGCCAGCAGTTACGGAAGACAGGGGGATCAGCCCCAGCATTTT; CDR3: CASSYGRQGDQPQHF; V: TRBV6-5; size: .; J: TRBJ1-5; D: TRBD1
DNA: TGTGCCAGCAGCTTGTATTTTCAGGGCAGTGAAGCTTTCTTT; CDR3: CASSLYFQGSEAFF; V: TRBV5-8; size: .; J: TRBJ1-1; D: .
DNA: TGTGCCAGTAGTATAGGCCAGGGGGCAGATACGCAGTATTTT; CDR3: CASSIGQGADTQYF; V: TRBV19; size: .; J: TRBJ2-3; D: TRBD1
DNA: TGTGCCAGCAGCCGGGACAGGGGTGGCACTGAAGCTTTCTTT; CDR3: CASSRDRGGTEAFF; V: TRBV5-4; size: .; J: TRBJ1-1; D: TRBD1
DNA: TGTGCCAGCAGCCCCACCGGGGGTCGGGACACTGAAGCTTTCTTT; CDR3: CASSPTGGRDTEAFF; V: TRBV7-9; size: .; J: TRBJ1-1; D: .
DNA: TGTGCCAGTACGCGGGTTTATGGCCAAGAGACCCAGTACTTC; CDR3: CASTRVYGQETQYF; V: TRBV19; size: few; J: TRBJ2-5; D: .
DNA: TGTGCCAGCAGCCTCCGACTAGCTGGTACCGGGGAGCTGTTTTTT; CDR3: CASSLRLAGTGELFF; V: TRBV7-2; size: .; J: TRBJ2-2; D: TRBD2
DNA: TGTGCCAGCAAGAGTCTGAACACTGAAGCTTTCTTT; CDR3: CASKSLNTEAFF; V: TRBV2; size: .; J: TRBJ1-1; D: .
DNA: TGTGCCAGTCTTCCGACCAAAACTAGCGGGGGGTCCACAGATACGCAGTATTTT; CDR3: CASLPTKTSGGSTDTQYF; V: TRBV19; size: .; J: TRBJ2-3; D: TRBD2
DNA: TGTGCCACCAGCAGTGGGGACAGGGTAGTCTACGAGCAGTACTTC; CDR3: CATSSGDRVVYEQYF; V: TRBV15; size: .; J: TRBJ2-7; D: TRBD1
DNA: TGCAGCGCCTATTCCTTTGCTGGAAACACCATATATTTT; CDR3: CSAYSFAGNTIYF; V: TRBV29-1; size: once; J: TRBJ1-3; D: .
DNA: TGTGCCAGCAGCTTAAGGGAGGTGGGTAAATACGAGCAGTACTTC; CDR3: CASSLREVGKYEQYF; V: TRBV13; size: .; J: TRBJ2-7; D: .
DNA: TGTGCCAGCAGACGTACCCCGGGGTTAGACGAGCAGTACTTC; CDR3: CASRRTPGLDEQYF; V: TRBV6-5; size: .; J: TRBJ2-7; D: .